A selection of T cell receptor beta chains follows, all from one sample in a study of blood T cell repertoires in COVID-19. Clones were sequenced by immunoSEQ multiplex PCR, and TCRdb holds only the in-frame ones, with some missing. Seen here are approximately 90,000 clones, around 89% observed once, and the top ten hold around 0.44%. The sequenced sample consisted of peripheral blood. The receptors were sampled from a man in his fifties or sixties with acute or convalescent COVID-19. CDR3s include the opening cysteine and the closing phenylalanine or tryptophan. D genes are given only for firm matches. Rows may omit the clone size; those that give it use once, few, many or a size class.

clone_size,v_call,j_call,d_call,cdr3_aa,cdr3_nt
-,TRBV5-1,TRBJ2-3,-,CASSLETTGDTQYF,TGCGCCAGCAGCTTGGAAACTACAGGCGATACGCAGTATTTT
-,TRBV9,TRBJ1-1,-,CASSVGGTQNTEAFF,TGTGCCAGCAGCGTAGGGGGGACACAGAACACTGAAGCTTTCTTT
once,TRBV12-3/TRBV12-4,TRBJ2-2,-,CASSLSGFGELFF,TGTGCCAGCAGTTTATCAGGTTTCGGGGAGCTGTTTTTT
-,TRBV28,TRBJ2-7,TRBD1,CASSLGQDYEQYF,TGTGCCAGCAGTTTAGGACAGGACTACGAGCAGTACTTC
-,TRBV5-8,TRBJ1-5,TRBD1,CASSEGQGSQPQHF,TGTGCCAGCAGTGAGGGACAGGGAAGTCAGCCCCAGCATTTT
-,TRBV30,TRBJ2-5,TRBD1,CAWSDGTGRGETQYF,TGTGCCTGGAGTGATGGGACAGGGCGGGGAGAGACCCAGTACTTC
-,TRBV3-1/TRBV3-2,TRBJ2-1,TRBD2,CASSQSLSGSLVNEQFF,TGTGCCAGCAGCCAATCGCTTAGCGGGAGTCTGGTCAATGAGCAGTTCTTC
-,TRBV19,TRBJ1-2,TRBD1,CASSTVREQGGAYGYTF,TGTGCCAGTAGTACAGTACGAGAGCAGGGGGGCGCCTATGGCTACACCTTC
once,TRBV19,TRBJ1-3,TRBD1,CASTKGQFSGNTIYF,TGTGCCAGTACGAAGGGACAGTTCTCTGGAAACACCATATATTTT
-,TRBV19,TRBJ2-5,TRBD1,CASSPGQVRKETQYF,TGTGCCAGTAGTCCCGGACAGGTGAGGAAAGAGACCCAGTACTTC
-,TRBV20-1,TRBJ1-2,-,CSASPGGYTF,TGCAGTGCGAGTCCAGGTGGCTACACCTTC
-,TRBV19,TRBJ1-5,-,CASSTYRDSNQPQHF,TGTGCCAGTAGTACATACAGGGATAGCAATCAGCCCCAGCATTTT
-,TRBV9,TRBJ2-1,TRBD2,CASSASGRVEVIF,TGTGCCAGCAGCGCTTCAGGGAGGGTGGAGGTAATCTTC
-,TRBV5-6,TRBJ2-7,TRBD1,CASSLVTGAYEQYF,TGTGCCAGCAGCTTGGTGACAGGGGCCTACGAGCAGTACTTC
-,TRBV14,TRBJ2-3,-,CASSQGAWTTTDTQYF,TGTGCCAGCAGCCAAGGGGCCTGGACTACCACAGATACGCAGTATTTT
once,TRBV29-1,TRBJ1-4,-,CSVVPRGSPNEKLFF,TGCAGCGTTGTCCCCCGCGGGTCCCCTAATGAAAAACTGTTTTTT
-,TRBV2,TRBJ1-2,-,CASRAPGNSGYGYTF,TGTGCCAGCAGGGCCCCAGGGAATTCAGGCTATGGCTACACCTTC
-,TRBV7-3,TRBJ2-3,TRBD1,CASRTTINRGDTQYF,TGTGCCAGCAGGACAACGATAAACAGGGGCGATACGCAGTATTTT
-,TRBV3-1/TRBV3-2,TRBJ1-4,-,CASSQAKGGVREKLFF,TGTGCCAGCAGCCAAGCCAAGGGAGGGGTGAGGGAAAAACTGTTTTTT
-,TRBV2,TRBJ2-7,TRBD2,CASKGYSGMPPYEQYF,TGTGCCAGCAAAGGGTACAGCGGGATGCCTCCCTACGAGCAGTACTTC
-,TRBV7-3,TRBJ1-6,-,CASSPGQYVSPLHF,TGTGCCAGCAGCCCCGGACAGTACGTTTCACCCCTCCACTTT
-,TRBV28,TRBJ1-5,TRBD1,CASSSTRTGGLGNQPQHF,TGTGCCAGCAGTTCTACTCGGACAGGGGGTTTAGGGAATCAGCCCCAGCATTTT
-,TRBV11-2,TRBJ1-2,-,CASSLWSLGSVGPGYGYTF,TGTGCCAGCAGCTTATGGTCTCTGGGCAGTGTTGGTCCCGGCTATGGCTACACCTTC